This T cell receptor (beta chain) was sequenced during a study of molecular identifiers for immune sequencing clone quantification. TCRdb recomputed calls from the PCR reads with MiXCR, one row per CDR3 protein. Of 97,000 or so distinct CDR3 sequences listed, about 35% are singletons. CDR3 length: 13 amino acids. The V end lost 5 bases, the J end lost 8 bases, and 12 bases lay between the germline ends. This clonotype was counted many times. What was sequenced was naive CD8+ T cells from blood, with Jurkat cell RNA spiked in. Stated subset: FACS-sorted CD8+CD4-CCR7+CD45RA+ naive T cells. The TCR comes from a human donor in good health. Some libraries in this study had Jurkat cell RNA spiked in. This chain uses TRBV12-3 or TRBV12-4 with TRBJ1-4; no clear D. Here the CDR3 DNA reads TGTGCCAGCAGTGCCAGCCGACTAGAAAAACTGTTTTTT. Its translation is CASSASRLEKLFF.